This T cell receptor gamma chain was sequenced during a study of Vδ1+ human thymocytes. General study results and limits: Unlike peripheral blood Vdelta1+ controls, thymic delta-chain sequences included 15% to 25% Vdelta2 and few Vdelta3. In the thymus, TRG and TRD repertoires looked highly polyclonal with Gaussian CDR3 lengths.

This CDR3 region has 12 residues. The germline V gene has CDR1 EGSNGY and CDR2 YDSYNSKV. V shed 1 base, J shed 8 bases, and the junction held 5 bases outside the gene matches. Extracted RNA was reverse transcribed into cDNA. Pooled V-gene forward primers with one constant-region reverse primer generated the CDR3 amplicons by multiplex PCR. TCRdb called clones anew from the multiplex PCR reads with CATT. There are approximately 20,000 gamma-chain clones in the sample; 12% to 15% occur only once, and 1.9% lies in the top ten. A note on this clone: The target antigen is unknown.

Alphabeta T cells were depleted, then CD3+ Vdelta1+ Vdelta2- thymocytes were FACS-sorted. The rearrangement uses TRGV2 and TRGJ1 or TRGJ2. This clonotype was sampled from a child younger than two who had congenital heart surgery. The sequencing input was Vdelta1+ gamma-delta thymocytes from the thymus. Subset specified: FACS-sorted CD3+ TCRalphabeta- TCRVdelta1+ TCRVdelta2- thymocytes. CDR3 sequence: CATWDGRNKKLF. In DNA, the CDR3 is TGTGCCACCTGGGACGGTCGAAATAAGAAACTCTTT.